Listed below are T cell receptor beta chains from one sample, sequenced in a study of blood T cell repertoires in COVID-19. The protocol was immunoSEQ multiplex PCR, while the TCRdb copy is restricted to in-frame clones and leaves out a portion. The table includes some 320,000 clones, 65% to 90% detected once. What was sequenced was peripheral blood. These receptors were obtained from a human donor in a cohort sampled during active COVID-19. The CDR3 runs from the conserved cysteine through the conserved F or W. The D gene is left open where the match is weak. Not every row has a clone size; where given, it reads once, few, many or a size class.

>TRBD1|TRBV12-5|-|TRBJ2-5|13
CASGLTGDETQYF
TGTGCTAGTGGACTGACAGGGGATGAGACCCAGTACTTC
>TRBD1|TRBV9|-|TRBJ1-3|16
CASSVAQGAVGNTIYF
TGTGCCAGCAGCGTAGCCCAGGGGGCTGTTGGAAACACCATATATTTT
>-|TRBV24-1|-|TRBJ1-5|14
CATSDPPDSQPQHF
TGTGCCACCAGTGACCCCCCCGACAGTCAGCCCCAGCATTTT
>-|TRBV5-5|once|TRBJ1-1|13
CASSWQGSTEAFF
TGTGCCAGCAGCTGGCAGGGATCCACTGAAGCTTTCTTT
>TRBD1|TRBV6-1|once|TRBJ1-5|16
CASSGRQGMGNQPQHF
TGTGCCAGCAGTGGCCGACAGGGTATGGGCAATCAGCCCCAGCATTTT
>TRBD1|TRBV11-3|once|TRBJ2-3|16
CASSPGQGTATDTQYF
TGTGCCAGCAGCCCGGGACAGGGGACCGCCACAGATACGCAGTATTTT
>-|TRBV6-5|-|TRBJ2-7|16
CASSYSGRGRAHEQYF
TGTGCCAGCAGTTACTCGGGCAGGGGTCGTGCCCACGAGCAGTACTTC
>-|TRBV20-1|-|TRBJ2-7|11
CSAWHSYEQYF
TGCAGTGCATGGCACTCCTACGAGCAGTACTTC
>-|TRBV30|-|TRBJ1-5|15
CAWSRNRASNQPQHF
TGTGCCTGGAGTAGAAACAGGGCGTCAAATCAGCCCCAGCATTTT
>-|TRBV11-2|-|TRBJ1-3|15
CASSLTESSGNTIYF
TGTGCCAGCAGCCTGACAGAGAGCTCTGGAAACACCATATATTTT
>TRBD1|TRBV19|-|TRBJ2-7|15
CASSSAGTAAYEQYF
TGTGCCAGTAGCTCGGCCGGGACAGCCGCCTACGAGCAGTACTTC
>-|TRBV2|-|TRBJ2-3|13
CASSPLVTDTQYF
TGTGCCAGCAGTCCTCTAGTTACAGATACGCAGTATTTT
>-|TRBV5-6|once|TRBJ1-1|12
CASMRSNTEAFF
TGTGCCAGCATGAGGAGTAACACTGAAGCTTTCTTT
>-|TRBV2|-|TRBJ1-2|14
CASSEGYRDYGYTF
TGTGCCAGCAGTGAAGGGTACAGGGACTATGGCTACACCTTC
>TRBD1|TRBV30|many|TRBJ1-2|12
CARRTGDYGYTF
TGTGCCCGGAGGACAGGGGATTATGGCTACACCTTC
>-|TRBV9|-|TRBJ2-7|12
CASAGSSYEQYF
TGTGCCAGCGCAGGCAGCTCCTACGAGCAGTACTTC
>TRBD1|TRBV29-1|-|TRBJ2-7|15
CSARQGARSSGGQYF
TGCAGCGCTCGACAGGGGGCAAGAAGTTCTGGAGGGCAGTACTTC
>-|TRBV4-1|-|TRBJ1-4|19
CASSQRPPGDPAANEKLFF
TGCGCCAGCAGCCAACGCCCTCCAGGGGACCCTGCAGCTAATGAAAAACTGTTTTTT
>-|TRBV27|-|TRBJ2-7|12
CASRGGYYEQYF
TGTGCCAGCAGGGGGGGATACTACGAGCAGTACTTC
>TRBD2|TRBV27|-|TRBJ2-1|14
CASSLGRGVNEQFF
TGTGCCAGCAGTTTAGGGCGGGGGGTCAATGAGCAGTTCTTC
>-|TRBV19|-|TRBJ2-6|17
CASSPGHGNSGANVLTF
TGTGCCAGTAGTCCGGGACACGGGAACTCTGGGGCCAACGTCCTGACTTTC
>-|TRBV6-1|-|TRBJ1-1|13
CASSYNQGSEAFF
TGTGCCAGCAGTTATAACCAGGGGAGTGAAGCTTTCTTT
>-|TRBV7-9|-|TRBJ1-2|14
CASSSYREGYGYTF
TGTGCCAGCAGCTCGTACAGGGAAGGCTATGGCTACACCTTC
>-|TRBV30|-|TRBJ1-1|16
CAWSLRSLHSNTEAFF
TGTGCCTGGAGTCTTCGGTCGTTGCATTCGAACACTGAAGCTTTCTTT